One sample yielded the 11 T cell receptor beta chains listed below, sequenced in a study of chemoradiotherapy in HPV16-positive cancers. Assay: immunoSEQ multiplex PCR; the TCRdb copy retains only in-frame clones and omits some. The table records fewer than 30,000 clones, approximately 94% of them present only once. This material was acquired from a patient who underwent chemoradiotherapy. These receptors were taken from a human donor with HPV-associated anogenital cancer.

This sequence joins TRBV19 and TRBJ2-5; the match to TRBD1 covers 12 bases. This CDR3 is built from 16 residues. Trimming cost V 4 bases and J 3 bases; bases outside gene matches: 6. Germline assignment: CDR1 LNHDA and CDR2 SQIVND (reference sequence). The chain's CDR3 is CASSKSGTGGEETQYF. The DNA of the CDR3 is TGTGCCAGTAGTAAATCCGGGACAGGGGGCGAAGAGACCCAGTACTTC.

The chain uses TRBV19 and TRBJ1-6; TRBD1 might be the D (5 bases). Germline V gene lookup returns CDR1 LNHDA and CDR2 SQIVND (reference sequence). This CDR3 is built from 14 residues. Between the trimmed V and J ends, which lost 3 bases and 6 bases, there was a span of 9 bases. DNA of the CDR3: TGTGCCAGTAGTATTCCTCAGGGTAATTCACCCCTCCACTTT. Translated: CASSIPQGNSPLHF.

The chain uses TRBV28 and TRBJ2-7; the match to TRBD1 covers 9 bases. The V gene's germline CDR1 is MDHEN and CDR2 SYDVKM. Germline trimming cut 10 bases from V and 2 bases from J; bases unmatched to any gene: 6. This CDR3 is built from 13 residues. CDR3 protein: CATRGTGTYEQYF. The CDR3 nucleotides read TGTGCCACCCGAGGGACAGGGACCTACGAGCAGTACTTC.

This chain uses TRBV2 with TRBJ1-5; 10 positions agree with TRBD1. The junction had 3 bases not matched to a gene; V was cut back by 5 bases and J by 2 bases. CDR1 SNHLY and CDR2 FYNNEI come from the germline V gene. The CDR3 loop spans 15 amino acids. The CDR3 DNA reads TGTGCCAGCAGTTCGACAGGGGGCGGCAATCAGCCCCAGCATTTT. Its protein is CASSSTGGGNQPQHF. Drawing the rest from reference TRBV2 and TRBJ1-5, the complete variable domain is EPEVTQTPSHQVTQMGQEVILRCVPISNHLYFYWYRQILGQKVEFLVSFYNNEISEKSEIFDDQFSVERPDGSNFTLKIRSTKLEDSAMYFCASSSTGGGNQPQHFGDGTRLSIL.

The chain joins TRBV9 to TRBJ1-5, with 9 positions matching TRBD1. Per the germline V gene, CDR1 is SGDLS and CDR2 is YYNGEE. V lost 3 bases to trimming and J lost 1 base; unmatched junction nucleotides: 2. The CDR3 extends over 15 amino acids. In DNA form, the CDR3 reads TGTGCCAGCAGCGGCGGGACAGGGAGCAATCAGCCCCAGCATTTT. Its translation is CASSGGTGSNQPQHF.

V is TRBV10-3 and J is TRBJ2-1; D unresolved. V dropped 0 bases and J dropped 8 bases, with 8 bases sitting between them. Germline values: CDR1 ENHRY, CDR2 SYGVKD. This CDR3 is built from 13 residues. CDR3 protein: CAISESTGYEQFF. In DNA form, the CDR3 reads TGTGCCATCAGTGAGTCGACGGGTTATGAGCAGTTCTTC.

The chain recombines TRBV19 with TRBJ2-2, with D unclear. CDR3 size: 14 residues. Germline CDR1 LNHDA, CDR2 SQIVND (reference sequence). V was pared by 3 bases and J by 1 base, with 6 bases between. CDR3 in DNA: TGTGCCAGTAGTATCCGCCAGAACACCGGGGAGCTGTTTTTT. This codes for CASSIRQNTGELFF.

The V and J genes are TRBV2 and TRBJ2-7; D may be TRBD1 (5 bases). The CDR3 length is 16 residues. Deletions cut 1 base from V and 4 bases from J, with 17 bases between. Germline CDR1 SNHLY, CDR2 FYNNEI. The CDR3 spells CASSEGRASAGYEQYF. For the CDR3, the DNA is TGTGCCAGCAGTGAAGGTAGGGCCAGTGCAGGGTACGAGCAGTACTTC.

This chain connects TRBV6-6 to TRBJ2-7; D gene unclear. CDR3 size: 12 residues. Germline CDR1 and CDR2: MNHNY and SVGAGI (reference sequence). V was cut by 6 bases and J by 6 bases, with 12 bases left in between. The CDR3 protein is CASRREESEQYF. The CDR3 nucleotides are TGTGCCAGCAGAAGGGAAGAAAGCGAGCAGTACTTC.

The chain joins TRBV9 to TRBJ2-3; weak D call: TRBD2 (5 bases). V shed 0 bases and J shed 11 bases, with 13 bases lying between them. Germline V CDR1 and CDR2: SGDLS, YYNGEE. The CDR3 extends over 13 amino acids. CDR3 protein: CASSVEPAAGQYF. CDR3 DNA sequence: TGTGCCAGCAGCGTAGAACCAGCGGCCGGGCAGTATTTT.

The V call is TRBV5-4, the J call TRBJ2-7; 7 nucleotides agree with TRBD1. The CDR3 sequence is 16 residues long. The germline gives CDR1 SGHNT, CDR2 YYREEE (reference sequence). V lost 2 bases to trimming and J lost 0 bases; unmatched junction nucleotides: 8. The CDR3 reads CASSFRQGPSSYEQYF. The CDR3 DNA follows: TGTGCCAGCAGCTTTAGACAGGGCCCTAGCTCCTACGAGCAGTACTTC. The whole variable domain, remainder taken from reference TRBV5-4 and TRBJ2-7, is ETGVTQSPTHLIKTRGQQVTLRCSSQSGHNTVSWYQQALGQGPQFIFQYYREEENGRGNFPPRFSGLQFPNYSSELNVNALELDDSALYLCASSFRQGPSSYEQYFGPGTRLTVT.